A single TCR beta chain is shown here with its context. The repertoire was sequenced with immunoSEQ multiplex PCR; TCRdb's copy has only in-frame clones and lacks some. The sample has about 270,000 clones, 75% to 90% seen once. The data derive from a study of blood T cell repertoires in COVID-19. Study context: T cells, B-cell-depleted T cells, or PBMCs provided the cDNA or gDNA that served as material.

Cohorts were based on clinical histories the participants reported. V dropped 1 base and J dropped 7 bases, with 5 bases sitting between them. CDR3 length equals 12 residues. The germline V gene has CDR1 GTSNPN and CDR2 SVGIG (reference sequence). The genes are TRBV30 and TRBJ1-6, with D maybe TRBD1 (5 bases). Sequencing was carried out using PBMCs or T cells enriched from blood (not recorded which). This sequence originates from a woman between 18 and 30 years old who had recovered from COVID-19. The CDR3 DNA sequence: TGTGCCTGGAGTGACAGGAATTCACCCCTCCACTTT. Protein product: CAWSDRNSPLHF.